This is a list of T cell receptor beta chains from one sample in a study of vaccination and CD4 T cells after COVID-19. These receptors have no identified antigens. TCRdb re-derived calls from the PCR reads in MiXCR, one entry per CDR3 protein. This repertoire shows around 9,300 distinct CDR3 sequences, 30% to 40% found once; its top ten account for 16%. The sequencing sample was made of CD4+ T cells from blood, cultured in vitro. The receptors derive from a human donor who had recovered from COVID-19. Both conserved end residues are part of each CDR3. A D gene is named only where the DNA matches it firmly. Only part of the rows carry a size: once, few, many, or a class if the clone is expanded.

TRBJ1-4 NA TRBV25-1 few CASSDLGGKGRKLFF TGTGCCAGCAGTGACTTGGGAGGGAAGGGTCGAAAACTGTTTTTT
TRBJ2-5 TRBD1 TRBV7-4 NA CASSRTGGETQYF TGTGCCAGCAGCCGGACAGGGGGGGAGACCCAGTACTTC
TRBJ1-4 NA TRBV4-1 NA CASSLLGGEKLFF TGCGCCAGCAGCCTATTGGGGGGTGAAAAACTGTTTTTT
TRBJ1-3 NA TRBV6-1 few CASTRDGRSGNTIYF TGTGCCAGCACCCGTGACGGACGCTCTGGAAACACCATATATTTT
TRBJ1-5 TRBD1 TRBV25-1 few CASSSAGGRQPQHF TGTGCCAGCAGTTCTGCAGGGGGTCGCCAGCCCCAGCATTTT
TRBJ2-1 TRBD1 TRBV24-1 NA CAIPGTEYNEQFF TGTGCCATCCCCGGGACAGAGTACAATGAGCAGTTCTTC
TRBJ1-4 NA TRBV6-5 NA CASSYGGPPGEKLFF TGTGCCAGCAGTTACGGTGGGCCACCCGGAGAAAAACTGTTTTTT
TRBJ2-7 NA TRBV6-1 NA CASSKQGLSSYEQYF TGTGCCAGCAGTAAACAGGGACTGAGCTCCTACGAGCAGTACTTC
TRBJ1-5 NA TRBV6-1 NA CASSEKGPQHF TGTGCCAGCAGTGAGAAGGGGCCCCAGCATTTT
TRBJ1-1 NA TRBV19 NA CASRTTGEAFF TGTGCCAGTAGGACGACCGGGGAAGCTTTCTTT
TRBJ2-3 NA TRBV5-1 NA CASSPSQGLDTQYF TGCGCCAGCAGCCCTTCACAGGGCTTAGATACGCAGTATTTT
TRBJ1-3 TRBD1 TRBV7-6 NA CASSISPGQSLGNTIYF TGTGCCAGCAGCATTAGCCCGGGACAGAGCCTAGGAAACACCATATATTTT
TRBJ2-7 TRBD2 TRBV19 few CASSISPWGGSSYEQYF TGTGCCAGTAGTATTAGCCCATGGGGGGGGTCCTCTTACGAGCAGTACTTC
TRBJ1-2 TRBD1 TRBV2 NA CASRKDRGGGYGYTF TGTGCCAGCAGGAAAGACAGGGGCGGCGGCTATGGCTACACCTTC
TRBJ2-4 TRBD1 TRBV6-5 few CASSYAPRGAKNIQYF TGTGCCAGCAGTTACGCCCCCAGGGGGGCCAAAAACATTCAGTACTTC
TRBJ2-7 NA TRBV12-3/TRBV12-4 NA CASSLGPYSSYEQYF TGTGCCAGCAGTTTAGGGCCCTACTCCTCCTACGAGCAGTACTTC
TRBJ1-2 NA TRBV7-9 few CASSLALGGTDGYTF TGTGCCAGCAGCTTAGCCCTAGGGGGGACGGATGGCTACACCTTC
TRBJ2-3 TRBD2 TRBV20-1 few CSARLAGTKFSTDTQYF TGCAGTGCTAGACTAGCGGGGACTAAATTTAGCACAGATACGCAGTATTTT
TRBJ1-4 TRBD1 TRBV7-9 few CASSLAQGGEKLFF TGTGCCAGCAGCTTAGCTCAGGGGGGTGAAAAACTGTTTTTT
TRBJ2-2 NA TRBV30 few CAWRLGGTGELFF TGTGCCTGGAGACTCGGAGGAACCGGGGAGCTGTTTTTT
TRBJ1-5 NA TRBV7-2 NA CASSPQHGVNQPQHF TGTGCCAGCAGCCCACAGCACGGGGTCAATCAGCCCCAGCATTTT
TRBJ2-5 TRBD1 TRBV23-1 NA CASSQQLVDRGTQTQYF TGCGCCAGCAGTCAACAATTGGTCGACAGGGGGACACAGACCCAGTACTTC
TRBJ1-6 TRBD1 TRBV6-4 NA CASSDGTGDNSPLHF TGTGCCAGCAGTGACGGGACAGGGGATAATTCACCCCTCCACTTT
TRBJ1-3 NA TRBV18 NA CASSPNSGNTIYF TGTGCCAGCTCACCAAACTCTGGAAACACCATATATTTT
TRBJ1-1 NA TRBV5-6 few CASSLRSGYTEAFF TGTGCCAGCAGCTTGAGGTCCGGGTACACTGAAGCTTTCTTT